What follows is one TCR beta chain and its context. The antigen is undetermined. The data derive from a study of long-term antiretroviral therapy in people with HIV. Study information: The oldest specimens predate the 2015 immediate-ART recommendation by about a decade.

An immunoSEQ assay, version v3.0, was performed at survey level. Measured with immunoSEQ multiplex PCR; TCRdb has only the in-frame clones, and not every one. The sample carries approximately 20,000 clones, about 85% recorded once. Study results and caveats: HIV repertoire CDR3 lengths ranged less widely than those of controls.

Treatment for all HIV-infected participants took place in the United States. Roughly 0.85-11 million cryopreserved PBMC were held in samples before DNA extraction. The CDR3 runs to 17 residues. Germline CDR1 SEHNR, CDR2 FQNEAQ (reference sequence). V was pared by 6 bases and J by 7 bases, with 18 bases of the junction left unmatched. This material consisted of unsorted PBMCs, taken roughly 4 years after starting antiretroviral therapy. The rearrangement links TRBV7-9 to TRBJ2-1, with TRBD2 matching over 7 bases. This sequence was found in a man between 18 and 29 years old with HIV. CDR3 bases: TGTGCCAGCAGGAATGTGGCGGGGGAGGATGGGATAAATGAGCAGTTCTTC. This translates into CASRNVAGEDGINEQFF.